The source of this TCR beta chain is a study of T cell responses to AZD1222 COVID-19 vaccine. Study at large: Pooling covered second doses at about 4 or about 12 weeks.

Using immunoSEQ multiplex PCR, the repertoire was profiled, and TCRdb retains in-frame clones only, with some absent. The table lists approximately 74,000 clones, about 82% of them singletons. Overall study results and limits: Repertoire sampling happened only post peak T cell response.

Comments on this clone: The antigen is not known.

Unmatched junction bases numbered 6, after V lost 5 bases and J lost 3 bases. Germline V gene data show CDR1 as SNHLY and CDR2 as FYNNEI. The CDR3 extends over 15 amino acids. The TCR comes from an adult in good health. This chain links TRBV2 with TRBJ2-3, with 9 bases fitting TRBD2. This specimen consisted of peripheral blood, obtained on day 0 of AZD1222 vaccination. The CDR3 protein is CASSLAGAQTDTQYF. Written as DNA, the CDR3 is TGTGCCAGCAGTTTAGCGGGAGCTCAAACAGATACGCAGTATTTT.